This T cell receptor beta chain was recovered during a study of T-cell memory formation after mild COVID-19. Overall study findings and caveats: Some clones that responded turned up in pre-infection memory, which suggests that cross-reactive memory joined in. Largely, contracting CD4+ clones fell within CM and EM, and contracting CD8+ clones within EMRA. Clones that contracted from day 15 to 85 had balanced CD4/CD8; later expanders were CD4+ biased.

This CDR3 region has 16 residues. Germline V gene sequence: CDR1 MDHEN, CDR2 SYDVKM. The V end was cut by 7 bases, the J end by 5 bases, with 21 bases between. Constant-segment primers were used for 5'RACE, and the resulting TCR alpha and TCR beta cDNA libraries carried sample barcodes and UMIs. TCRdb called the 5' RACE reads again in MiXCR, with one record for every CDR3 protein. Among about 350,000 distinct CDR3 sequences listed, roughly an eighth were seen once. On this clonotype: Its antigen remains unidentified.

Sequenced input: PBMCs or a T cell subset sorted from them (not recorded which). V usage is TRBV28 and J usage is TRBJ1-5; D call uncertain. This TCR was recovered from a man between 18 and 35 years old who had mild COVID-19 (a few samples of this study predate the infection). Cell type and time point are not known. This chain's CDR3 is CASTGDGISSHQPQHF. The CDR3 region has the DNA TGTGCCAGCACTGGTGACGGGATTTCGAGCCATCAGCCCCAGCATTTT.